These T cell receptor beta chains were read from a single sample in a study of blood T cell repertoires in COVID-19. Data came from immunoSEQ multiplex PCR; TCRdb stores just in-frame clones and leaves some out. The sample lists some 270,000 clones, 75% to 95% occurring once. The sequencing sample was made of PBMCs or T cells enriched from blood (not recorded which). Receptors originate from a man aged 40-49 years who had been exposed to COVID-19. CDR3s include the opening cysteine and the closing phenylalanine or tryptophan. The D gene is left open where the match is weak. Clone sizes are given selectively: once, few, many, or a class where the clone is expanded.

V gene: TRBV4-1
J gene: TRBJ2-7
D gene: TRBD1
clone size: NA
CDR3 protein: CASSQGLGQAGEQYF
CDR3 DNA: TGCGCCAGCAGCCAAGGCCTGGGACAGGCGGGCGAGCAGTACTTC

V gene: TRBV11-2
J gene: TRBJ1-5
D gene: TRBD1
clone size: NA
CDR3 protein: CASSLQGGLQPQHF
CDR3 DNA: TGTGCCAGCAGCCTACAGGGGGGACTTCAGCCCCAGCATTTT

V gene: TRBV7-9
J gene: TRBJ2-7
D gene: TRBD2
clone size: NA
CDR3 protein: CASSLLTSGTYEQYF
CDR3 DNA: TGTGCCAGCAGCTTATTGACTAGCGGTACCTACGAGCAGTACTTC

V gene: TRBV18
J gene: TRBJ2-1
D gene: NA
clone size: NA
CDR3 protein: CASSPPSNNEQFF
CDR3 DNA: TGTGCCAGCTCACCACCGAGTAACAATGAGCAGTTCTTC

V gene: TRBV20-1
J gene: TRBJ2-2
D gene: NA
clone size: NA
CDR3 protein: CRGGSTGELFF
CDR3 DNA: TGCAGGGGGGGTTCCACCGGGGAGCTGTTTTTT

V gene: TRBV4-2
J gene: TRBJ2-7
D gene: NA
clone size: NA
CDR3 protein: CASSQNQGRGTGSSNEQYF
CDR3 DNA: TGTGCCAGCAGCCAAAACCAGGGGCGGGGGACGGGTAGTAGCAACGAGCAGTACTTC

V gene: TRBV4-1
J gene: TRBJ2-3
D gene: TRBD1
clone size: NA
CDR3 protein: CASSMDRADTQYF
CDR3 DNA: TGCGCCAGCAGCATGGACAGGGCGGATACGCAGTATTTT

V gene: TRBV3-1/TRBV3-2
J gene: TRBJ2-5
D gene: TRBD1
clone size: NA
CDR3 protein: CASSQDLSTGVRETQYF
CDR3 DNA: TGTGCCAGCAGCCAAGATTTATCGACAGGGGTAAGGGAGACCCAGTACTTC

V gene: TRBV6-2/TRBV6-3
J gene: TRBJ2-1
D gene: NA
clone size: NA
CDR3 protein: CASSYGGNEQFF
CDR3 DNA: TGTGCCAGCAGTTACGGCGGGAATGAGCAGTTCTTC

V gene: TRBV10-1
J gene: TRBJ2-1
D gene: TRBD2
clone size: NA
CDR3 protein: CASSVTSGVNEQFF
CDR3 DNA: TGCGCCAGCAGTGTGACTAGCGGGGTCAATGAGCAGTTCTTC

V gene: TRBV19
J gene: TRBJ1-2
D gene: TRBD1
clone size: NA
CDR3 protein: CASSPRPGQGYGYTF
CDR3 DNA: TGTGCCAGTAGTCCAAGACCGGGACAGGGTTACGGCTACACCTTC

V gene: TRBV5-6
J gene: TRBJ2-7
D gene: TRBD1
clone size: NA
CDR3 protein: CASSYGTGGSYEQYF
CDR3 DNA: TGTGCCAGCAGCTACGGGACAGGGGGGTCCTACGAGCAGTACTTC

V gene: TRBV7-9
J gene: TRBJ2-7
D gene: TRBD2
clone size: NA
CDR3 protein: CASSYRGLAAHEQYF
CDR3 DNA: TGTGCCAGCAGCTACCGCGGACTAGCTGCCCACGAGCAGTACTTC

V gene: TRBV5-6
J gene: TRBJ2-2
D gene: TRBD1
clone size: NA
CDR3 protein: CASSLQGAKTGELFF
CDR3 DNA: TGTGCCAGCAGCTTACAGGGGGCAAAAACCGGGGAGCTGTTTTTT

V gene: TRBV2
J gene: TRBJ2-5
D gene: NA
clone size: NA
CDR3 protein: CASRGRLAVTETQYF
CDR3 DNA: TGTGCCAGCAGGGGCAGGCTAGCAGTAACAGAGACCCAGTACTTC

V gene: TRBV5-1
J gene: TRBJ1-1
D gene: NA
clone size: NA
CDR3 protein: CASSPEGYAEAFF
CDR3 DNA: TGCGCCAGCAGCCCCGAGGGCTACGCTGAAGCTTTCTTT

V gene: TRBV4-3
J gene: TRBJ2-4
D gene: TRBD2
clone size: NA
CDR3 protein: CASSQPIWTSGRSVAKNIQYF
CDR3 DNA: TGCGCCAGCAGCCAACCGATTTGGACTAGCGGGAGGTCTGTAGCCAAAAACATTCAGTACTTC

V gene: TRBV5-1
J gene: TRBJ2-2
D gene: TRBD1
clone size: few
CDR3 protein: CASNDHPGQGYTGELFF
CDR3 DNA: TGCGCCAGCAACGACCACCCGGGACAGGGTTACACCGGGGAGCTGTTTTTT

V gene: TRBV6-5
J gene: TRBJ2-2
D gene: NA
clone size: NA
CDR3 protein: CASRTTITGELFF
CDR3 DNA: TGTGCCAGCAGGACGACTATTACCGGGGAGCTGTTTTTT

V gene: TRBV3-1/TRBV3-2
J gene: TRBJ2-2
D gene: NA
clone size: NA
CDR3 protein: CASSGRIILAGELFF
CDR3 DNA: TGTGCCAGCAGCGGCCGCATAATCCTCGCCGGGGAGCTGTTTTTT

V gene: TRBV2
J gene: TRBJ1-4
D gene: NA
clone size: NA
CDR3 protein: CASSSQVSPMNEKLFF
CDR3 DNA: TGTGCCAGCAGTTCACAGGTGTCCCCTATGAATGAAAAACTGTTTTTT

V gene: TRBV7-3
J gene: TRBJ2-3
D gene: NA
clone size: NA
CDR3 protein: CASSPGLSGSTDTQYF
CDR3 DNA: TGTGCCAGCAGCCCCGGTTTAAGCGGGAGCACAGATACGCAGTATTTT

V gene: TRBV12-3/TRBV12-4
J gene: TRBJ2-1
D gene: TRBD1
clone size: NA
CDR3 protein: CASSSQGTATFF
CDR3 DNA: TGTGCCAGCAGTTCTCAAGGGACAGCGACGTTCTTC

V gene: TRBV30
J gene: TRBJ2-2
D gene: NA
clone size: NA
CDR3 protein: CAGSGFVGELFF
CDR3 DNA: TGTGCCGGCTCGGGATTTGTGGGGGAGCTGTTTTTT

V gene: TRBV9
J gene: TRBJ2-7
D gene: TRBD2
clone size: NA
CDR3 protein: CASSVASGPSYEQYF
CDR3 DNA: TGTGCCAGCAGCGTAGCTAGCGGGCCCTCCTACGAGCAGTACTTC

V gene: TRBV4-3
J gene: TRBJ2-3
D gene: TRBD2
clone size: NA
CDR3 protein: CASSQEGLAGEWGTDTQYF
CDR3 DNA: TGCGCCAGCAGCCAAGAGGGACTAGCGGGAGAGTGGGGCACAGATACGCAGTATTTT

V gene: TRBV28
J gene: TRBJ1-3
D gene: NA
clone size: NA
CDR3 protein: CASSLALPGNTIYF
CDR3 DNA: TGTGCCAGCAGTTTGGCCCTGCCTGGAAACACCATATATTTT

V gene: TRBV27
J gene: TRBJ1-1
D gene: NA
clone size: NA
CDR3 protein: CASSLTLNTEAFF
CDR3 DNA: TGTGCCAGCAGCCTCACATTGAACACTGAAGCTTTCTTT

V gene: TRBV7-3
J gene: TRBJ2-7
D gene: TRBD1
clone size: NA
CDR3 protein: CASSTHRGYEQYF
CDR3 DNA: TGTGCCAGCAGCACCCACAGGGGCTACGAGCAGTACTTC

V gene: TRBV5-1
J gene: TRBJ2-5
D gene: NA
clone size: NA
CDR3 protein: CASSLDGTSYRGTQYF
CDR3 DNA: TGCGCCAGCAGCTTGGACGGGACATCTTATCGGGGGACCCAGTACTTC

V gene: TRBV28
J gene: TRBJ1-5
D gene: NA
clone size: once
CDR3 protein: CASSLGQVTPQHF
CDR3 DNA: TGTGCCAGCTCGCTCGGTCAGGTTACACCCCAGCATTTT

V gene: TRBV4-3
J gene: TRBJ2-3
D gene: NA
clone size: NA
CDR3 protein: CASSQRTGTDTQYF
CDR3 DNA: TGCGCCAGCAGCCAACGAACAGGGACAGATACGCAGTATTTT

V gene: TRBV29-1
J gene: TRBJ1-1
D gene: TRBD1
clone size: NA
CDR3 protein: CSGHRGVKNTEAFF
CDR3 DNA: TGCAGCGGCCACAGGGGCGTAAAGAACACTGAAGCTTTCTTT

V gene: TRBV7-2
J gene: TRBJ2-1
D gene: NA
clone size: once
CDR3 protein: CASSSGHSSYNEQFF
CDR3 DNA: TGTGCCAGCAGCTCCGGACATAGCTCCTACAATGAGCAGTTCTTC

V gene: TRBV5-1
J gene: TRBJ1-2
D gene: NA
clone size: once
CDR3 protein: CASSPGQVTLIF
CDR3 DNA: TGCGCCAGCAGCCCGGGTCAAGTCACGTTGATCTTC

V gene: TRBV3-1/TRBV3-2
J gene: TRBJ1-1
D gene: NA
clone size: NA
CDR3 protein: CASRQTRGTEAFF
CDR3 DNA: TGTGCCAGCAGGCAAACAAGGGGAACCGAAGCTTTCTTT

V gene: TRBV6-2/TRBV6-3
J gene: TRBJ2-7
D gene: TRBD1
clone size: NA
CDR3 protein: CASSRQGNDYEQYF
CDR3 DNA: TGTGCCAGCAGTAGACAGGGGAACGACTACGAGCAGTACTTC

V gene: TRBV5-6
J gene: TRBJ2-7
D gene: TRBD1
clone size: NA
CDR3 protein: CASSSTGGPNLEQYF
CDR3 DNA: TGTGCCAGCAGCAGTACAGGGGGCCCAAACCTCGAGCAGTACTTC

V gene: TRBV9
J gene: TRBJ2-1
D gene: NA
clone size: NA
CDR3 protein: CASSATGLSSYNEQFF
CDR3 DNA: TGTGCCAGCAGCGCCACGGGGTTAAGTTCCTACAATGAGCAGTTCTTC

V gene: TRBV10-3
J gene: TRBJ2-3
D gene: TRBD1
clone size: NA
CDR3 protein: CAIRRQGGSTDTQYF
CDR3 DNA: TGTGCCATCAGAAGACAGGGGGGGAGCACAGATACGCAGTATTTT

V gene: TRBV30
J gene: TRBJ1-2
D gene: TRBD1
clone size: few
CDR3 protein: CAWNRQGASGYTF
CDR3 DNA: TGTGCCTGGAATAGACAGGGGGCAAGTGGCTACACCTTC

V gene: TRBV5-4
J gene: TRBJ2-5
D gene: NA
clone size: NA
CDR3 protein: CASSAESQETQYF
CDR3 DNA: TGTGCCAGCAGCGCGGAGTCCCAAGAGACCCAGTACTTC

V gene: TRBV6-2/TRBV6-3
J gene: TRBJ2-7
D gene: NA
clone size: NA
CDR3 protein: CASSYFPGEQYF
CDR3 DNA: TGTGCCAGCAGTTACTTTCCGGGCGAGCAGTACTTC

V gene: TRBV6-2/TRBV6-3
J gene: TRBJ1-4
D gene: TRBD1
clone size: NA
CDR3 protein: CASSRTGREKLFF
CDR3 DNA: TGTGCCAGCAGCAGGACAGGGCGGGAAAAACTGTTTTTT

V gene: TRBV19
J gene: TRBJ1-2
D gene: TRBD1
clone size: NA
CDR3 protein: CASSIVAGGSSSGYTF
CDR3 DNA: TGTGCCAGTAGTATAGTAGCAGGGGGCAGCTCTAGTGGCTACACCTTC

V gene: TRBV6-2/TRBV6-3
J gene: TRBJ2-3
D gene: TRBD2
clone size: NA
CDR3 protein: CASSYSLADRDTQYF
CDR3 DNA: TGTGCCAGCAGTTACTCGCTAGCGGATCGAGATACGCAGTATTTT